Listed below are T cell receptor beta chains from one sample, sequenced in a study of OX40 agonist ivuxolimab in advanced cancers. Some clones are missing from TCRdb's copy, which holds only in-frame ones; the method was immunoSEQ multiplex PCR. Counted here are 72,000 or so clones, 84% occurring once; the ten biggest clones make up around 0.44%. The material sequenced was CD4+ or CD8+ T cells sorted from blood, taken in a trial of the OX40 agonist ivuxolimab. Source of these receptors: an adult with an advanced solid tumor such as melanoma, head and neck, liver or kidney cancer. Both conserved end residues are part of each CDR3. Each record gives: V gene, J gene, CDR3 protein.

V: TRBV2; J: TRBJ2-5; CDR3: CASRIQETQYF
V: TRBV7-2; J: TRBJ2-1; CDR3: CASRPPGTGLYNEQFF
V: TRBV5-1; J: TRBJ1-6; CDR3: CASSRTGVNSPLHF
V: TRBV6-1; J: TRBJ1-3; CDR3: CASNYNGGSGNTIYF
V: TRBV6-5; J: TRBJ1-1; CDR3: CASRRGEEAFF
V: TRBV29-1; J: TRBJ1-1; CDR3: CSVPRSRWGNTEAFF
V: TRBV28; J: TRBJ1-5; CDR3: CASSSLTGGGNQPQHF
V: TRBV6-5; J: TRBJ1-2; CDR3: CASSSMTGNYGYTF
V: TRBV29-1; J: TRBJ1-5; CDR3: CSAGQGYQPQHF
V: TRBV18; J: TRBJ1-1; CDR3: CASSPYGEMNTEAFF
V: TRBV11-2; J: TRBJ1-2; CDR3: CASSPSGHGDYGYTF
V: TRBV2; J: TRBJ1-5; CDR3: CASSIGQGDRNQPQHF
V: TRBV11-2; J: TRBJ1-2; CDR3: CASSLARTRSYSNYGYTF
V: TRBV28; J: TRBJ1-1; CDR3: CASSVPTQMNTEAFF
V: TRBV4-1; J: TRBJ2-2; CDR3: CASSQARGQGRTNTGELFF
V: TRBV2; J: TRBJ2-2; CDR3: CASSAWDTGELFF
V: TRBV4-3; J: TRBJ1-4; CDR3: CASARGPTEKLFF
V: TRBV10-3; J: TRBJ2-3; CDR3: CAISETGTPFLSTDTQYF
V: TRBV4-2; J: TRBJ2-3; CDR3: CASSGPGTGDADTQYF
V: TRBV5-4; J: TRBJ2-3; CDR3: CASSLAGGDTQYF
V: TRBV7-7; J: TRBJ1-4; CDR3: CASSPGGLANEKLFF
V: TRBV4-2; J: TRBJ1-5; CDR3: CASSQDSDRGQPQHF
V: TRBV7-9; J: TRBJ1-1; CDR3: CASSPLGGLNTEAFF
V: TRBV7-9; J: TRBJ1-3; CDR3: CASSSGTYETTIYF
V: TRBV7-9; J: TRBJ1-1; CDR3: CASSLLQGNTEAFF
V: TRBV2; J: TRBJ2-1; CDR3: CASSAGQGPYNEQFF
V: TRBV6-5; J: TRBJ2-7; CDR3: CASSYSLQGPYEQYF
V: TRBV2; J: TRBJ1-5; CDR3: CASTDRENQPQHF
V: TRBV7-9; J: TRBJ1-1; CDR3: CASSSPKFIDTEAFF